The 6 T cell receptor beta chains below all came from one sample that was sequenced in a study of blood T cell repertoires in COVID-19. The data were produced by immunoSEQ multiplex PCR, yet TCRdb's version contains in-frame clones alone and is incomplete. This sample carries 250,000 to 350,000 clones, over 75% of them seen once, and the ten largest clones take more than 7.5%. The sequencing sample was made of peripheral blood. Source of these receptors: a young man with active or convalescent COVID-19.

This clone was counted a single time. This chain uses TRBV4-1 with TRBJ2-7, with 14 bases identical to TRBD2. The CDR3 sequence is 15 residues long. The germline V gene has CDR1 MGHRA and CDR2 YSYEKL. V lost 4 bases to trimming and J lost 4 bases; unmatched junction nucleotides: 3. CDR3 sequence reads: CASSRGTSGGYEQYF. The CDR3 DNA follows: TGCGCCAGCAGCCGCGGGACTAGCGGGGGTTACGAGCAGTACTTC.

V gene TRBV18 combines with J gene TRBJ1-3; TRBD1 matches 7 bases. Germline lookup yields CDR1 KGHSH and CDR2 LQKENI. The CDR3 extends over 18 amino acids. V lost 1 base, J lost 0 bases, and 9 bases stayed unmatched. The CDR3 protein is CASSPQVTGSHSGNTIYF. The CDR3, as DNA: TGTGCCAGCTCACCACAAGTGACAGGGTCCCACTCTGGAAACACCATATATTTT. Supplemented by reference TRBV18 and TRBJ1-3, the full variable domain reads NAGVMQNPRHLVRRRGQEARLRCSPMKGHSHVYWYRQLPEEGLKFMVYLQKENIIDESGMPKERFSAEFPKEGPSILRIQQVVRGDSAAYFCASSPQVTGSHSGNTIYFGEGSWLTVV.

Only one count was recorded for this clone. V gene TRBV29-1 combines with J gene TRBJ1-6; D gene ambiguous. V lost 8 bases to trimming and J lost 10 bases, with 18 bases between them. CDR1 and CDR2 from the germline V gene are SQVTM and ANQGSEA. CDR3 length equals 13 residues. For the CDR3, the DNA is TGCAGCCCACCGATCGGGTGTTGGTCACCCCTCCACTTT. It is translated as CSPPIGCWSPLHF.

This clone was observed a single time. Here the CDR3 reads CASSSPSGNLNTEAFF. The DNA for the CDR3 is TGTGCCAGCAGCTCCCCCTCAGGGAATTTGAACACTGAAGCTTTCTTT. V gene TRBV11-2 combines with J gene TRBJ1-1, with TRBD1 as a possible D gene (5 bases). Germline assignment: CDR1 SGHAT and CDR2 FQNNGV. V was trimmed by 4 bases and J by 0 bases, leaving 15 bases between them. This CDR3 is 16 amino acids long.

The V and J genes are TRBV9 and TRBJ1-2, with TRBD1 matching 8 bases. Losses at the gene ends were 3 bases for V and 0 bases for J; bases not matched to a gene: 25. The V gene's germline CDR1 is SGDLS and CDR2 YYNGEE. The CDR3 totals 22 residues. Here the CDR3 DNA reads TGTGCCAGCAGCGCCCCAGGGAGTCAGGGGGCGACTTCCCCGTCTACTAACTATGGCTACACCTTC. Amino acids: CASSAPGSQGATSPSTNYGYTF. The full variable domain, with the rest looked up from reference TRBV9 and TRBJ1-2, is DSGVTQTPKHLITATGQRVTLRCSPRSGDLSVYWYQQSLDQGLQFLIQYYNGEERAKGNILERFSAQQFPDLHSELNLSSLELGDSALYFCASSAPGSQGATSPSTNYGYTFGSGTRLTVV.

The CDR3 bases are TGTGCCATCTCCGGACTAGCGGGGGGGCAAGCGACGCAGTATTTT. Protein sequence: CAISGLAGGQATQYF. The rearrangement uses TRBV10-3 and TRBJ2-3; 15 bases are a match to TRBD2. Germline lookup yields CDR1 ENHRY and CDR2 SYGVKD. Trimming removed 8 bases from V and 9 bases from J; junction bases left unmatched: 9. The CDR3 sequence is 15 residues long.